Presented here are 8 T cell receptor beta chains from one specimen sequenced in a study of CXCR3-negative and CXCR3-positive naive CD8 T cells. The libraries of TRB cDNA were constructed through 5' RACE using UMI labels. TCRdb reanalyzed the 5' RACE reads and collapses them to one entry per CDR3 protein, without DNA. The sample includes tens of thousands of distinct CDR3 sequences. Sequencing was done on a sample of naive CXCR3- CD8+ T cells from blood. The subset here: CD45RO-CCR7+CD27+CD95- naive CD8+ T cells lacking CXCR3 (TNR3-). These receptors were collected from a human donor in good health. Some clones in this sample may be carry-over from other donors' samples.

The chain has TRBV5-1 and TRBJ2-7; as DNA is missing, the TRBD1 call by TCRdb cannot be tested. The CDR3 covers 12 residues. Germline-derived CDR1 and CDR2 are SGHRS and YFSETQ. The CDR3 spells CASSFPDYEQYF. The complete variable domain, with remaining parts taken from reference TRBV5-1 and TRBJ2-7, reads KAGVTQTPRYLIKTRGQQVTLSCSPISGHRSVSWYQQTPGQGLQFLFEYFSETQRNKGNFPGRFSGRQFSNSRSEMNVSTLELGDSALYLCASSFPDYEQYFGPGTRLTVT.

V usage is TRBV5-1 and J usage is TRBJ2-7; there is no DNA to check the TCRdb D call of TRBD1. The CDR3 extends over 14 amino acids. Germline CDR1 SGHRS, CDR2 YFSETQ. The CDR3 sequence: CASSEDSESYEQYF.

The V gene is TRBV12-3 or TRBV12-4, the J gene TRBJ2-1; TCRdb's D call of TRBD1 is untestable without DNA. The CDR3 is made up of 16 amino acids. The CDR3 loop is CASSLRARGPNNEQFF.

V usage is TRBV6-4 and J usage is TRBJ2-3; TCRdb designates TRBD1, a call that cannot be tested without DNA. CDR1 MRHNA and CDR2 SNTAGT come from the germline V gene. This CDR3 has 13 amino acids. The CDR3 loop reads CASSGDSSDTQYF.

The chain couples TRBV7-9 to TRBJ2-3; TCRdb indicates TRBD2, and absent DNA this call remains unverified. This CDR3 comprises 17 residues. Germline assignment: CDR1 SEHNR and CDR2 FQNEAQ (reference sequence). The CDR3: CASSHPLAGGPSDTQYF. The entire variable domain, with the rest obtained from reference TRBV7-9 and TRBJ2-3, is as follows: DTGVSQNPRHKITKRGQNVTFRCDPISEHNRLYWYRQTLGQGPEFLTYFQNEAQLEKSRLLSDRFSAERPKGSFSTLEIQRTEQGDSAMYLCASSHPLAGGPSDTQYFGPGTRLTVL.

This chain uses TRBV19 with TRBJ2-7. CDR1 is LNHDA and CDR2 is SQIVND in the germline V gene (reference sequence). CDR3 length: 14 residues. This CDR3 reads CASSITGSTYEQYF.

The rearrangement joins TRBV6-5 to TRBJ2-7; lacking DNA, the TRBD1 call made by TCRdb goes unchecked. The CDR3 contains 14 residues. The V gene's germline CDR1 is MNHEY and CDR2 SVGAGI. CDR3 protein: CASSSRDRGYEQYF.

V is TRBV27 and J is TRBJ1-1; TCRdb returns TRBD1, unconfirmable since there is no DNA. CDR1 is MNHEY, CDR2 SMNVEV, per germline (reference sequence). The CDR3 spans 14 residues. CDR3 region: CASRPTGEYTEAFF.